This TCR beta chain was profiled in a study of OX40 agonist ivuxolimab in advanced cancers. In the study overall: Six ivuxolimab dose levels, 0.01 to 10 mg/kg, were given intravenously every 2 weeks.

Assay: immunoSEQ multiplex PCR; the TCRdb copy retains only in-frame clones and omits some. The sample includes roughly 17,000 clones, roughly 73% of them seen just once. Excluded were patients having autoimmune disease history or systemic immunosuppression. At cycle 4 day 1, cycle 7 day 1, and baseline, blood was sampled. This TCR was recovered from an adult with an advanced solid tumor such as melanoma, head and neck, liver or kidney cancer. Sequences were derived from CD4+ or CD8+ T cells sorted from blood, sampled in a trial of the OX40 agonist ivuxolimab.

CDR3: CASSANTEAFF. The CDR3 nucleotides are TGTGCCAGCAGTGCGAACACTGAAGCTTTCTTT. This chain joins TRBV27 and TRBJ1-1; no firm D call. Trimming shortened V by 5 bases and J by 1 base, and 2 bases separated the two germline ends. Germline values: CDR1 MNHEY, CDR2 SMNVEV (reference sequence). The CDR3 has 11 amino acids.